This T cell receptor (beta chain) was obtained from a study of regulatory T cells in long-lasting Graves disease. The TCR beta library used iRepertoire HTBI primers with Arm-PCR amplification of CDR3. Source study methods: Identification of gene segments yielded more than 60 TRBV and over 12 TRBJ across samples. TCRdb re-called the multiplex PCR reads with MiXCR, one entry per CDR3 protein. It is TCRdb's table, rather than the study itself, that gives the V and J calls and clone size. The table lists approximately 480,000 distinct CDR3 sequences, around 16% of them singletons. The time point denotes: newly diagnosed GD, antithyroid drugs for less than 3 months. Researchers made the TCR library from RNA that was extracted from PBMCs. Germline V gene lookup returns CDR1 MNHEY and CDR2 SVGAGI. Trimming took off 1 base at V and 7 bases at J, with 10 bases between the two ends. This CDR3 contains 14 residues.

A further study also used this sample, focusing on T cells in Graves' hyperthyroidism and ophthalmopathy. Per that study: Recently diagnosed hyperthyroidism of less than 2 months' duration affected patients aged 18 to 65.

This receptor was obtained from a man in his forties with Graves disease. The V gene is TRBV6-5, the J gene TRBJ2-2; the D is unclear. Sequencing was performed on peripheral blood mononuclear cells (PBMCs), taken at new diagnosis, from a patient treated with antithyroid drugs. Here the CDR3 reads CASSYFWAGGELFF. CDR3 DNA sequence: TGTGCCAGCAGTTACTTCTGGGCCGGCGGGGAGCTGTTTTTT.